This is a list of T cell receptor beta chains from one sample in a study of blood T cell repertoires in COVID-19. Sequenced by immunoSEQ multiplex PCR; TCRdb stores in-frame clones only, minus some. The table shows over 350,000 clones, with roughly 91% occurring only once. Input material: peripheral blood. These TCRs come from a woman between 25 and 40 years old with acute or convalescent COVID-19. Each CDR3 is given with its conserved first and last residue. The order of the fields is clone size, D gene, V gene, J gene, CDR3 DNA, CDR3 protein. D genes are given only for firm matches. A row's size may be missing; if present it is once, few, many or a size class.

.	.	TRBV5-1	TRBJ1-2	TGCGCCAGCAGCTCTCCGGCCGGACTAGATGGCTACACCTTC	CASSSPAGLDGYTF
.	.	TRBV9	TRBJ1-3	TGTGCCAGCAGCCTTCTCCCTGGAGGGCCTGGAAACACCATATATTTT	CASSLLPGGPGNTIYF
.	.	TRBV7-8	TRBJ2-7	TGTGCCAGCAGCTCCGACAGGAAATACGAGCAGTACTTC	CASSSDRKYEQYF
.	.	TRBV6-5	TRBJ2-3	TGTGCCAGCAAGGCTAGCGATAACACAGATACGCAGTATTTT	CASKASDNTDTQYF
.	.	TRBV5-1	TRBJ2-1	TGCGCCAGCAACGACAAAAGCTCCTACAATGAGCAGTTCTTC	CASNDKSSYNEQFF
.	.	TRBV11-2	TRBJ2-3	TGTGCCAGCAGCTTGGGGACGGACAGCCGCACAGATACGCAGTATTTT	CASSLGTDSRTDTQYF
.	TRBD1	TRBV19	TRBJ2-1	TGTGCCAGTAGTAAGGGACAGGGGGCCTACAATGAGCAGTTCTTC	CASSKGQGAYNEQFF
.	TRBD1	TRBV6-2/TRBV6-3	TRBJ2-2	TGTGCCAGCAGCCCTCAGGGACAGGGATTAACCGGGGAGCTGTTTTTT	CASSPQGQGLTGELFF
.	TRBD1	TRBV11-3	TRBJ2-2	TGTGCCAGCAGCTTAGGTGCTGCGCGTCGTCGACAGGGTGGCGGGGAGCTGTTTTTT	CASSLGAARRRQGGGELFF
.	TRBD1	TRBV27	TRBJ2-3	TGTGCCAGCAGTCGACAGGGACAAACAGATACGCAGTATTTT	CASSRQGQTDTQYF
.	TRBD2	TRBV29-1	TRBJ2-5	TGCAGCGTTTTGTCCCAGCGGGGGGCGAAACGTGAGACCCAGTACTTC	CSVLSQRGAKRETQYF
.	.	TRBV13	TRBJ1-1	TGTGCCAGCAGCTTACAAGGAGGGAACACTGAAGCTTTCTTT	CASSLQGGNTEAFF
.	.	TRBV19	TRBJ2-3	TGTGCCAGTAGTATACAGGGGTCGTCTAGTATCACAGATACGCAGTATTTT	CASSIQGSSSITDTQYF
few	TRBD2	TRBV5-4	TRBJ2-5	TGTGCCAGCAGCTTAGGGGTTAGCGGGGGGGCAATGAGAGAGACCCAGTACTTC	CASSLGVSGGAMRETQYF
.	TRBD1	TRBV2	TRBJ1-4	TGTGCCAGCAGTGTGACAGGGTTGGGTAATGAAAAACTGTTTTTT	CASSVTGLGNEKLFF
.	.	TRBV3-1/TRBV3-2	TRBJ2-3	TGTGCCAGCAGCCAAGCGTCGACTAGTCCAGATACGCAGTATTTT	CASSQASTSPDTQYF
.	TRBD1	TRBV27	TRBJ1-5	TGTGCCAGCAGTCCGGGGACAGTCGAGAGCAATCAGCCCCAGCATTTT	CASSPGTVESNQPQHF
.	.	TRBV5-1	TRBJ2-7	TGCGCCAGCGAGCTTCCTACTGCGGCAGGGGCATACGAGCAGTACTTC	CASELPTAAGAYEQYF
.	TRBD2	TRBV27	TRBJ2-5	TGTGCCAGCAGTCCCCTAGCGGGGAGGGTATCAGAGACCCAGTACTTC	CASSPLAGRVSETQYF
.	TRBD1	TRBV9	TRBJ2-6	TGTGCCAGCAGCATCGACAGGGACTCTGGGGCCAACGTCCTGACTTTC	CASSIDRDSGANVLTF
.	.	TRBV9	TRBJ1-5	TGTGCCAGCAGCGCCGGGACAAATAATCAGCCCCAGCATTTT	CASSAGTNNQPQHF
.	TRBD2	TRBV6-4	TRBJ2-7	TGTGCCACCCCTAGCGGGGGGTACGAGCAGTACTTC	CATPSGGYEQYF
.	.	TRBV9	TRBJ1-5	TGTGCCAGCAGCGTAGAATCCGAGGGATCAGCCAGCAATCAGCCCCAGCATTTT	CASSVESEGSASNQPQHF
.	TRBD1	TRBV12-5	TRBJ2-5	TGTGCTAGTGGTCCCGGGACAGGGACGACCCAAGAGACCCAGTACTTC	CASGPGTGTTQETQYF
.	.	TRBV5-4	TRBJ2-5	TGTGCCAGCAGCTTCCCGGGGGAGACCCAGTACTTC	CASSFPGETQYF
.	.	TRBV9	TRBJ2-7	TGTGCCAGCAGCCCGGGGACTCCTGGCGAGCAGTACTTC	CASSPGTPGEQYF
.	.	TRBV25-1	TRBJ2-1	TGTGCCAGCAGTGAGGGCAGTACCTACAATGAGCAGTTCTTC	CASSEGSTYNEQFF
.	TRBD1	TRBV6-5	TRBJ1-5	TGTGCCAGCAGGCAGGGGGCTAGCAATCAGCCCCAGCATTTT	CASRQGASNQPQHF
.	.	TRBV10-2	TRBJ1-1	TGCGCCAGCAGTGAAGCGGGCAACAGACACACTGAAGCTTTCTTT	CASSEAGNRHTEAFF
.	.	TRBV6-5	TRBJ1-6	TGTGCCAGCAGTTATGAGGATTCACCCCTCCACTTT	CASSYEDSPLHF
.	TRBD1	TRBV3-1/TRBV3-2	TRBJ2-5	TGTGCCAGCAGCCGGAAGGGGGCGTATGAGACCCAGTACTTC	CASSRKGAYETQYF
.	.	TRBV19	TRBJ1-1	TGTGCCAGCAGTGGACAGCTGATCACTGAAGCTTTCTTT	CASSGQLITEAFF
.	TRBD2	TRBV13	TRBJ2-1	TGTGCCAGCAGCTTAACTAGCGGGGTTGATGAGCAGTTCTTC	CASSLTSGVDEQFF
once	TRBD2	TRBV11-1	TRBJ2-5	TGTGCCAGCAGCTTTGGCGGGGGAGAGACCCAGTACTTC	CASSFGGGETQYF
.	.	TRBV18	TRBJ1-6	TGTGCCAGCTCACCTATTGAGAATTCACCCCTCCACTTT	CASSPIENSPLHF
.	TRBD1	TRBV29-1	TRBJ2-3	TGCAGCGTTGAAGGCGGACAGGGGGGAAAAGATACGCAGTATTTT	CSVEGGQGGKDTQYF
.	TRBD1	TRBV5-1	TRBJ1-1	TGCGCCAGCAGCTTGGCAGGGGGATACACTGAAGCTTTCTTT	CASSLAGGYTEAFF
.	.	TRBV7-9	TRBJ1-1	TGTGCCAGCAGCTTAAGTGCGGGGACTGAAGCTTTCTTT	CASSLSAGTEAFF
.	.	TRBV10-1	TRBJ2-1	TGCGCCAGCGATTTTGTAGCCGCAACCCATCCCTACAATGAGCAGTTCTTC	CASDFVAATHPYNEQFF
.	.	TRBV4-1	TRBJ2-1	TGCGCCAGCAGCCCAAAGAGGGAGCTCGATGAGCAGTTCTTC	CASSPKRELDEQFF
few	.	TRBV5-8	TRBJ2-2	TGTGCCAGCACCCCCCAGTTTCAGGGGGAGCTGTTTTTT	CASTPQFQGELFF
once	.	TRBV3-1/TRBV3-2	TRBJ1-6	TGTGCCAGCAGCCAACGTTCGGGTATCGGTTCACCCCTCCACTTT	CASSQRSGIGSPLHF
once	.	TRBV4-1	TRBJ2-3	TGCGCCAGCAGCCAATATACGGGAAGCACAGATACGCAGTATTTT	CASSQYTGSTDTQYF
.	.	TRBV5-4	TRBJ2-3	TGTGCCAGCAGCTTGCAATCCGATACGCAGTATTTT	CASSLQSDTQYF
.	.	TRBV3-1/TRBV3-2	TRBJ2-7	TGTGCCAGCAGCAGCCGGGACACCTCCTACGAGCAGTACTTC	CASSSRDTSYEQYF
.	.	TRBV9	TRBJ1-1	TGTGCCAGCAGCGCTGGGCAGGGTGGTATGTCTTTCTTT	CASSAGQGGMSFF
.	TRBD2	TRBV6-5	TRBJ2-7	TGTGCCAGTAGAAGTGGTGGGGGGGAGAGCTACGAGCAGTACTTC	CASRSGGGESYEQYF
.	.	TRBV7-8	TRBJ2-7	TGTGCCAGCAGCCTTATGGGCGGGCAGCTGTACGAGCAGTACTTC	CASSLMGGQLYEQYF
.	.	TRBV5-1	TRBJ2-1	TGCGCCAGCAGCTTGGTCAGAAATGAGCAGTTCTTC	CASSLVRNEQFF
.	.	TRBV11-2	TRBJ2-5	TGTGCCAGCAGCTTGAACGGACAGAAGCTACAAGAGACCCAGTACTTC	CASSLNGQKLQETQYF
.	.	TRBV28	TRBJ1-2	TGTGGAACAGGGCCCAACTATGGCTACACCTTC	CGTGPNYGYTF
.	.	TRBV7-3	TRBJ2-1	TGTGCCAGCAGTGCGGATCCGAGCGGGTATGAGCAGTTCTTC	CASSADPSGYEQFF
once	.	TRBV6-6	TRBJ1-2	TGTGCCAGCAGCAGGGCAGTATTAGCCTATGGCTACACCTTC	CASSRAVLAYGYTF
.	.	TRBV30	TRBJ1-6	TGTGCCTGGAGCCCAAAGGGGGGGGATTCACCCCTCCACTTT	CAWSPKGGDSPLHF
.	TRBD1	TRBV29-1	TRBJ2-3	TGCAGCGTTGAGTTTTTTATGAGACAGGGGGAGGATACGCAGTATTTT	CSVEFFMRQGEDTQYF
few	.	TRBV21-1	TRBJ2-2	TGTGCCAGCAGCAGAACCCTTGGGACAGGGGGCGTCGCGAACACCGGGGAGCTGTTTTTT	CASSRTLGTGGVANTGELFF
.	.	TRBV11-2	TRBJ1-5	TGTGCCAGCAGCCCAAGACAGACCAATCAGCCCCAGCATTTT	CASSPRQTNQPQHF
.	TRBD1	TRBV14	TRBJ2-3	TGTGCCAGCAGCCAAGTCCCGGACAGGGGGCTTACAGATACGCAGTATTTT	CASSQVPDRGLTDTQYF
.	.	TRBV6-2/TRBV6-3	TRBJ2-5	TGTGCCAGCAGCCCGCGGGGCCGCGGAGAGACCCAGTACTTC	CASSPRGRGETQYF